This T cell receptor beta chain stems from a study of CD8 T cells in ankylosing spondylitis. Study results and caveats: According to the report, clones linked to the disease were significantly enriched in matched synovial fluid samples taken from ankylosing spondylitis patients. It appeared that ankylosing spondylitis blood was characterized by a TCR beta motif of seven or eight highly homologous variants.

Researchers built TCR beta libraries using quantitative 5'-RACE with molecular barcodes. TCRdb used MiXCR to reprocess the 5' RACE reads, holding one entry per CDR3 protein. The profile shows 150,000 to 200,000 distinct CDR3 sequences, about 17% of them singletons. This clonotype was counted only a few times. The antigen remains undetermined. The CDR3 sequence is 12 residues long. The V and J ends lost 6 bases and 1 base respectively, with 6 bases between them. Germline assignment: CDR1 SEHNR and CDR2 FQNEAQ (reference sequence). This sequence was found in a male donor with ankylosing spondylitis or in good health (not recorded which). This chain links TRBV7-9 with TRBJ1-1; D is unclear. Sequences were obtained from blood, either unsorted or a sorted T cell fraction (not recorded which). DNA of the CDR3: TGTGCCAGCAGTCGGTCGAACACTGAAGCTTTCTTT. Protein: CASSRSNTEAFF.